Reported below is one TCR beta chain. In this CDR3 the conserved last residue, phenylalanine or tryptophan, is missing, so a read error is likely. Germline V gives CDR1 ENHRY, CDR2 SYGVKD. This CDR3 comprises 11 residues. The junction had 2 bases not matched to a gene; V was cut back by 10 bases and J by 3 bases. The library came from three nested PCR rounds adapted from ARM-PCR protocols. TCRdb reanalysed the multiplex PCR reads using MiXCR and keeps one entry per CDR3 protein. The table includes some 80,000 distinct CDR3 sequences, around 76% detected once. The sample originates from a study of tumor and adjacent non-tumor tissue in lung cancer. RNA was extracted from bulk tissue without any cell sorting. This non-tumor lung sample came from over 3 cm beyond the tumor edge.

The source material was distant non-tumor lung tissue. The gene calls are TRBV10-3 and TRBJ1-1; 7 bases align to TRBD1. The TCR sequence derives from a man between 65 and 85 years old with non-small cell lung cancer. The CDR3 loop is CATQGDTEAFL. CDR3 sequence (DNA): TGTGCCACCCAGGGGGACACTGAAGCTTTCTTG.